These 9 T cell receptor beta chains came from one sample sequenced in a study of human T cells and chemical hapten exposure. Time point described: pre-sensitization, week 0. Treatment defined: therapeutic diphenylcyclopropenone sensitization with weekly scalp DPC. MiXCR, run by TCRdb on the RACE reads, gives a single entry per CDR3 protein. This sample has approximately 180,000 distinct CDR3 sequences, with 25% to 30% found just once. This specimen was whole blood, taken in connection with sensitization to the hapten diphenylcyclopropenone (DPC). The source of these receptors is a woman aged 30 to 39 with alopecia areata. Some clones in this sample may be carry-over from other donors' samples.

Details on this clonotype: One base away lies a much larger clone, so this may be a sequencing read error. The chain recombines TRBV11-2 with TRBJ2-2; TRBD2 is a possible D gene (6 bases). Germline lookup yields CDR1 SGHAT and CDR2 FQNNGV. There are 12 residues in the CDR3. The CDR3 sequence is CASSLYTGGLFF. CDR3 DNA: TGTGCCAGCAGCTTATACACCGGGGGGCTGTTTTTT.

J is TRBJ2-5 and V is TRBV29-1; 7 bases line up with TRBD2. The CDR3 is made up of 13 amino acids. CDR1 and CDR2 (germline): SQVTM, ANQGSEA. V lost 1 base to trimming and J lost 3 bases; unmatched junction nucleotides: 2. This chain's CDR3 is CSVEGTREETQYF. The CDR3, as DNA: TGCAGCGTTGAAGGGACTAGAGAAGAGACCCAGTACTTC.

This clonotype turned up a few times. This chain links TRBV5-1 with TRBJ1-6, with a possible D match to TRBD1 (5 bases). There are 17 residues in the CDR3. V was clipped by 4 bases and J by 8 bases, with 22 bases between them. In germline, CDR1 is SGHRS, CDR2 YFSETQ. The DNA for the CDR3 is TGCGCCAGCAGCGCGGATGCAGGGATGATGACGGATTCACCCCTCCACTTT. Its translation is CASSADAGMMTDSPLHF.

A few counts support this clonotype. The chain links TRBV6-5 to TRBJ2-3; tentatively, D is TRBD1 (5 bases). Germline V gene data show CDR1 as MNHEY and CDR2 as SVGAGI. This CDR3 spans 14 amino acids. Between the trimmed V and J ends, which lost 2 bases and 2 bases, there was a span of 8 bases. DNA of the CDR3: TGTGCCAGCAGTTACAGGGGTCCCACAGATACGCAGTATTTT. As protein: CASSYRGPTDTQYF.

The chain links TRBV20-1 to TRBJ2-1, with 8 positions matching TRBD2. The germline V gene has CDR1 DFQATT and CDR2 SNEGSKA (reference sequence). Trimming took 0 bases from V and 5 from J; bases not matched to a gene: 3. The CDR3 runs to 14 residues. The CDR3 protein is CSAREWRGDNEQFF. CDR3 in DNA: TGCAGTGCTAGAGAATGGCGGGGGGACAATGAGCAGTTCTTC.

The gene calls are TRBV10-3 and TRBJ1-2; tentatively, D is TRBD1 (6 bases). Germline values: CDR1 ENHRY, CDR2 SYGVKD. The CDR3 length is 13 residues. V was shortened by 6 bases and J by 4 bases, with 12 bases between the two germline ends. The CDR3 here is CAIRRQVFYGYTF. CDR3 nucleotides: TGTGCCATCAGACGACAGGTTTTCTATGGCTACACCTTC.

This clonotype was seen a handful of times. V gene TRBV4-3 combines with J gene TRBJ2-5; 9 positions agree with TRBD2. This CDR3 region has 16 residues. The germline V gene encodes CDR1 LGHNA and CDR2 YSLEER. Unmatched junction bases numbered 6, after V lost 1 base and J lost 3 bases. CDR3: CASSQGGAGGEETQYF. The CDR3 DNA sequence: TGCGCCAGCAGCCAAGGAGGAGCGGGGGGCGAAGAGACCCAGTACTTC.

This clonotype was detected ten times or more. V and J are TRBV11-2 and TRBJ2-1; unclear D gene. The CDR3 has 13 residues. The ends were cut back, 1 base at V and 7 bases at J, with 8 bases in the middle. CDR1 is SGHAT and CDR2 is FQNNGV in the germline V gene. CDR3 nucleotides: TGTGCCAGCAGCTTAGGCCACGGGAATGAGCAGTTCTTC. Its translation is CASSLGHGNEQFF.

This sequence joins TRBV7-9 and TRBJ2-1; TRBD1 matches 8 bases. The CDR3 contains 14 residues. After removal of 8 bases from V and 10 bases from J, the junction contained 13 bases not matched to a gene. Germline V CDR1 and CDR2: SEHNR, FQNEAQ (reference sequence). CDR3 in DNA: TGTGCCAGCGGCTATATCGGACAGGGCGAAGAGCAGTTCTTC. It encodes CASGYIGQGEEQFF.